Each of the 28 T cell receptor beta chains below was sequenced from the same sample in a study of technical replicates of blood from a few donors. TCRdb keeps only in-frame clones here, not all; method: immunoSEQ multiplex PCR. Of 50,000 to 55,000 clones detected, roughly 86% appear once; the ten largest clones hold approximately 5.4%. Sequencing was carried out using PBMCs. The origin of the receptors is a human donor in good health. Some clones in this sample may be carry-over from other donors' samples.

V and J are TRBV7-8 and TRBJ1-2; no clear D gene. This CDR3 has 16 residues. Trimming cost V 5 bases and J 1 base, with 17 bases left between them. The germline CDR1 and CDR2 sequences are SGHVS and FQNEAQ. The CDR3 here is CASSTLGSRLNYGYTF. The CDR3 coding sequence is TGTGCCAGCAGCACACTAGGGAGCAGGCTTAACTATGGCTACACCTTC.

DNA of the CDR3: TGTGCCAGCAGCCCGTCGAGAGGGGGCATAAAAACTGAAGCTTTCTTT. It codes for CASSPSRGGIKTEAFF. The chain joins TRBV4-2 to TRBJ1-1, with 7 nucleotides matching TRBD1. The ends lost 4 bases at V and 5 bases at J; junction bases unmatched: 13. Germline V gives CDR1 LGHNA, CDR2 YNFKEQ. This CDR3 spans 16 amino acids.

The chain is built from TRBV7-6 and TRBJ2-5; 7 positions match TRBD2. The germline V gene has CDR1 SGHVS and CDR2 FNYEAQ. This CDR3 has 18 residues. The J segment lost 1 base and the V segment lost 4 bases, leaving 15 bases of the junction unmatched. CDR3 nucleotide sequence: TGTGCCAGCAGCTGGGGGTCCAGGGCTAGCGGAACCCAAGAGACCCAGTACTTC. This gives the protein CASSWGSRASGTQETQYF.

The V gene is TRBV6-6, the J gene TRBJ2-1; D is possibly TRBD2 (6 bases). Trimming took off 3 bases at V and 8 bases at J, with 17 bases between the two ends. CDR1 MNHNY and CDR2 SVGAGI come from the germline V gene (reference sequence). CDR3 length equals 15 residues. This chain's CDR3 is CASSYVGRPRYEQFF. CDR3 nucleotide sequence: TGTGCCAGCAGTTATGTGGGGAGGCCCCGCTATGAGCAGTTCTTC.

The chain combines TRBV30 with TRBJ2-7, with D perhaps TRBD1 (5 bases). The V gene's germline CDR1 is GTSNPN and CDR2 SVGIG (reference sequence). With 5 bases removed from V and 2 bases from J, the gap between germline ends came to 10 bases. The CDR3 has 12 amino acids. Here the CDR3 reads CAWGQGPYEQYF. CDR3 DNA: TGTGCCTGGGGGCAGGGCCCCTACGAGCAGTACTTC.

The chain combines TRBV15 with TRBJ1-5; D may be TRBD1 (5 bases). Trimming took 1 base from V and 8 from J, leaving 18 bases between them. Per germline, CDR1 LNHNV and CDR2 YYDKDF (reference sequence). This CDR3 is built from 16 residues. DNA for the CDR3: TGTGCCACCAGCAGAGTGGATGCAGGGCCCGTGGAGCCCCAGCATTTT. This codes for CATSRVDAGPVEPQHF.

This chain uses TRBV5-5 with TRBJ2-2; D is perhaps TRBD1 (6 bases). V lost 0 bases, J lost 6 bases, and 12 bases lay in between. The CDR3 loop spans 15 amino acids. Germline V lookup: CDR1 SGHKS, CDR2 YYEKEE (reference sequence). CDR3: CASSLGQVKAGELFF. For the CDR3, the DNA is TGTGCCAGCAGCTTGGGACAGGTTAAGGCCGGGGAGCTGTTTTTT. The full variable domain, with the rest looked up from reference TRBV5-5 and TRBJ2-2, is DAGVTQSPTHLIKTRGQQVTLRCSPISGHKSVSWYQQVLGQGPQFIFQYYEKEERGRGNFPDRFSARQFPNYSSELNVNALLLGDSALYLCASSLGQVKAGELFFGEGSRLTVL.

This chain connects TRBV4-2 to TRBJ1-3, with D perhaps TRBD1 (5 bases). Trimming stripped 6 bases from V and 0 bases from J, with 9 bases between. This CDR3 contains 14 residues. CDR1 is LGHNA, CDR2 YNFKEQ, per germline. The DNA for the CDR3 is TGTGCCAGCAGTCCCGACAGCTCTGGAAACACCATATATTTT. Its protein is CASSPDSSGNTIYF.

The chain couples TRBV29-1 to TRBJ2-7, with a weak D call TRBD1 (6 bases). The CDR3 contains 13 residues. Germline loops: CDR1 SQVTM, CDR2 ANQGSEA. Trimming took off 1 base at V and 2 bases at J, with 9 bases between the two ends. In DNA, the CDR3 is TGCAGCGTTGAAGGGACAGATACCTACGAGCAGTACTTC. Its protein product is CSVEGTDTYEQYF.

In its sample, this clone was seen once. V is TRBV29-1 and J is TRBJ2-7; 12 bases fit TRBD1. The CDR3 is made up of 15 amino acids. Trimming at V came to 6 bases and at J to 5 bases, leaving 11 bases not matched to a gene. CDR1 is SQVTM, CDR2 ANQGSEA, per germline. CDR3 residues: CSVGLGTGGWNEQYF. The CDR3 DNA reads as TGCAGCGTCGGACTTGGGACAGGGGGCTGGAACGAGCAGTACTTC.

The rearrangement links TRBV5-5 to TRBJ1-2, with 7 bases matching TRBD1. The CDR3 consists of 14 residues. Germline V lookup: CDR1 SGHKS, CDR2 YYEKEE (reference sequence). V gave up 3 bases and J gave up 5 bases; unmatched junction bases: 7. CDR3 amino acids: CASSSGTDLYGYTF. The CDR3 DNA is TGTGCCAGCAGCTCCGGGACAGACCTATATGGCTACACCTTC.

This rearrangement joins TRBV5-1 to TRBJ1-6; D might be TRBD1 (6 bases). CDR1 and CDR2 from the germline V gene are SGHRS and YFSETQ. There are 16 residues in the CDR3. V was clipped by 3 bases and J by 9 bases, with 19 bases between them. CDR3 in DNA: TGCGCCAGCAGCTCGGGATTACAAGGGGGTAGTTCACCCCTCCACTTT. This sequence encodes CASSSGLQGGSSPLHF.

This clone was found once. The chain carries TRBV5-1 and TRBJ2-2, with D uncertain. The CDR3 sequence is 15 residues long. Trimming stripped 0 bases from V and 1 base from J, with 7 bases between. Germline CDR1 and CDR2: SGHRS and YFSETQ. The CDR3 coding sequence is TGCGCCAGCAGCTTGGATCACAGGAACACCGGGGAGCTGTTTTTT. Protein product: CASSLDHRNTGELFF.

The genes are TRBV5-1 and TRBJ2-3, with D perhaps matching TRBD2 (6 bases). The V end was cut by 0 bases, the J end by 1 base, with 12 bases between. The V gene's germline CDR1 is SGHRS and CDR2 YFSETQ. The CDR3 has 16 amino acids. In DNA form, the CDR3 reads TGCGCCAGCAGCTTGGTGCGGGGAGTGGGCACAGATACGCAGTATTTT. Translation: CASSLVRGVGTDTQYF.

This clone was observed a single time. The CDR3 DNA reads as TGTGCCAGTCGCAGCAGGGGGGAGCAAGATACGCAGTATTTT. This codes for CASRSRGEQDTQYF. This chain connects TRBV19 to TRBJ2-3; a possible D gene is TRBD1 (7 bases). V was trimmed by 8 bases and J by 5 bases, leaving 17 bases between them. Per the germline V gene, CDR1 is LNHDA and CDR2 is SQIVND (reference sequence). The CDR3 extends over 14 amino acids.

The V and J genes are TRBV6-1 and TRBJ2-3, with TRBD2 as a possible D gene (7 bases). The CDR3 is made up of 18 amino acids. The V and J ends lost 1 base and 0 bases respectively, with 17 bases between them. Germline CDR1 and CDR2: MNHNS and SASEGT. CDR3 sequence: CASSEVVPAGASTDTQYF. CDR3 nucleotides: TGTGCCAGCAGTGAAGTAGTGCCGGCGGGGGCTAGCACAGATACGCAGTATTTT.

V and J are TRBV4-3 and TRBJ2-5; 9 bases map to TRBD1. V shed 0 bases and J 3 bases; nucleotides not matched to a gene: 8. The CDR3 extends over 17 amino acids. CDR1 and CDR2 (germline): LGHNA, YSLEER. The CDR3: CASSQDPGGQGKETQYF. CDR3 coding DNA: TGCGCCAGCAGCCAAGATCCAGGTGGACAGGGGAAAGAGACCCAGTACTTC.

The chain recombines TRBV7-9 with TRBJ2-7; tentatively, D is TRBD1 (6 bases). Looked up from germline, CDR1 is SEHNR and CDR2 is FQNEAQ (reference sequence). This CDR3 region has 16 residues. The germline V and J ends were trimmed by 5 bases and 2 bases, with 19 bases remaining between them. CDR3 in DNA: TGTGCCAGCAGCCAACGACCCGGACAGCGGACCTACGAGCAGTACTTC. Encoded protein: CASSQRPGQRTYEQYF.

The chain employs TRBV5-5 and TRBJ1-2; 9 nucleotides line up with TRBD1. Germline CDR1 is SGHKS and CDR2 is YYEKEE (reference sequence). The J segment lost 5 bases and the V segment lost 2 bases, leaving 10 bases of the junction unmatched. The CDR3 runs to 16 residues. Here the CDR3 reads CASSFAATGTGYGYTF. The CDR3 coding sequence is TGTGCCAGCAGCTTTGCCGCAACCGGGACAGGGTATGGCTACACCTTC.

The chain recombines TRBV4-2 with TRBJ2-2, with TRBD2 as a possible D gene (6 bases). The CDR3 sequence is 14 residues long. Looked up from germline, CDR1 is LGHNA and CDR2 is YNFKEQ. Trimming pared 4 bases from V and 5 bases from J, leaving 11 bases between. CDR3 DNA: TGTGCCAGCAGCCCGGGGGTGCAGACCGGGGAGCTGTTTTTT. It yields the protein CASSPGVQTGELFF.

The chain combines TRBV14 with TRBJ1-2, with 11 nucleotides matching TRBD1. Germline V gene data show CDR1 as SGHDN and CDR2 as FVKESK. This CDR3 has 15 residues. V lost 1 base to trimming and J lost 5 bases; unmatched junction nucleotides: 3. DNA for the CDR3: TGTGCCAGCAGCCAAGCGGGGACAGGGGGTTATGGCTACACCTTC. Translating gives CASSQAGTGGYGYTF.

The chain links TRBV2 to TRBJ1-5, with 8 bases aligning to TRBD1. Germline V lookup: CDR1 SNHLY, CDR2 FYNNEI. CDR3 length equals 14 residues. Trimming cost V 2 bases and J 6 bases; bases outside gene matches: 3. CDR3 protein: CASSEQGAGQPQHF. CDR3 nucleotide sequence: TGTGCCAGCAGTGAACAGGGGGCCGGTCAGCCCCAGCATTTT.

This chain links TRBV30 with TRBJ2-7; the match to TRBD2 covers 10 bases. The V gene end was trimmed by 0 bases and the J gene end by 7 bases; junction bases not matched to a gene: 9. The CDR3 sequence is 15 residues long. CDR1 and CDR2 from the germline V gene are GTSNPN and SVGIG (reference sequence). DNA for the CDR3: TGTGCCTGGAGTGTCGCTAGCGGGAGTATGAGGGAGCAGTACTTC. Translation: CAWSVASGSMREQYF.

The chain uses TRBV5-1 and TRBJ1-6; tentatively, D is TRBD1 (6 bases). Germline V gene lookup returns CDR1 SGHRS and CDR2 YFSETQ. The CDR3 is 15 amino acids. Trimming took 0 bases from V and 7 from J, leaving 11 bases between them. CDR3 sequence: CASSLATDRNSPLHF. The CDR3 DNA follows: TGCGCCAGCAGCTTGGCCACGGACAGAAATTCACCCCTCCACTTT. Full variable domain (rest looked up from reference TRBV5-1 and TRBJ1-6): KAGVTQTPRYLIKTRGQQVTLSCSPISGHRSVSWYQQTPGQGLQFLFEYFSETQRNKGNFPGRFSGRQFSNSRSEMNVSTLELGDSALYLCASSLATDRNSPLHFGNGTRLTVT.

The chain has TRBV15 and TRBJ2-3; tentative D call: TRBD2 (5 bases). With 0 bases removed from V and 0 bases from J, the gap between germline ends came to 10 bases. This CDR3 spans 16 amino acids. CDR1 is LNHNV, CDR2 YYDKDF, per germline (reference sequence). The CDR3 DNA is TGTGCCACCAGCAGAGATCCCAGGACTAGCACAGATACGCAGTATTTT. Its translation: CATSRDPRTSTDTQYF.

The J gene is TRBJ1-2, the V gene TRBV30; D may be TRBD1 (6 bases). Germline CDR1 is GTSNPN and CDR2 is SVGIG (reference sequence). V gave up 3 bases and J gave up 4 bases, with 12 bases separating them. The CDR3 length is 13 residues. The CDR3 reads CAWRPDSLYGYTF. CDR3 in DNA: TGTGCCTGGAGACCGGACAGTCTCTATGGCTACACCTTC.

The chain joins TRBV6-5 to TRBJ2-7, with 12 bases fitting TRBD2. Germline CDR1 MNHEY, CDR2 SVGAGI. Losses at the gene ends were 6 bases for V and 12 bases for J; bases not matched to a gene: 6. This CDR3 has 12 amino acids. The CDR3 sequence is CASSPTSGRLYF. CDR3 nucleotide sequence: TGTGCCAGCAGCCCGACTAGCGGGAGATTGTACTTC.

The gene calls are TRBV7-2 and TRBJ2-1, with 13 bases matching TRBD2. Germline CDR1 SGHTA, CDR2 FQGNSA. The length of the CDR3 is 15 residues. V lost 5 bases to trimming and J lost 8 bases; unmatched junction nucleotides: 6. The CDR3 loop reads CASSTLAGGPHEQFF. The DNA for the CDR3 is TGTGCCAGCAGCACACTAGCGGGGGGGCCCCATGAGCAGTTCTTC.